Following are 11 T cell receptor beta chains from one sample sequenced in a study of cytomegalovirus exposure and HLA in healthy donors. Assay: immunoSEQ multiplex PCR; the TCRdb copy retains only in-frame clones and omits some. The sample has under 400,000 clones, more than 80% seen once. Sequenced sample: PBMCs. All receptors derive from a woman in her late teens or twenties in good health and CMV-seronegative.

This chain connects TRBV6-1 to TRBJ1-3; TRBD1 aligns across 7 bases. V lost 7 bases to trimming and J lost 0 bases; unmatched junction nucleotides: 3. CDR1 and CDR2 from the germline V gene are MNHNS and SASEGT. This CDR3 is built from 14 residues. The CDR3 loop is CASTQGISGNTIYF. Here the CDR3 DNA reads TGTGCCAGCACACAGGGGATCTCTGGAAACACCATATATTTT.

The chain links TRBV4-2 to TRBJ2-3; the match to TRBD2 covers 7 bases. CDR1 and CDR2 from the germline V gene are LGHNA and YNFKEQ. Losses at the gene ends were 0 bases for V and 0 bases for J; bases not matched to a gene: 9. The CDR3 contains 18 residues. CDR3 sequence reads: CASSQEGAGTPSTDTQYF. CDR3 nucleotide sequence: TGTGCCAGCAGCCAAGAAGGAGCGGGGACCCCCAGCACAGATACGCAGTATTTT.

This chain connects TRBV7-9 to TRBJ1-2; 8 bases line up with TRBD1. The CDR3 is 14 amino acids. V trimming: 3 bases; J trimming: 2 bases; junction bases outside the gene matches: 2. The germline V gene encodes CDR1 SEHNR and CDR2 FQNEAQ (reference sequence). The CDR3 DNA reads TGTGCCAGCAGCTTTGGGACAGGCAACTATGGCTACACCTTC. This sequence encodes CASSFGTGNYGYTF.

The chain recombines TRBV9 with TRBJ2-3; D uncertain. Germline CDR1 SGDLS, CDR2 YYNGEE. Trimming took 3 bases from V and 0 from J, leaving 11 bases between them. The CDR3 has 15 residues. The CDR3 bases are TGTGCCAGCAGCGCTGGCTTGTCTAGCACAGATACGCAGTATTTT. Translation: CASSAGLSSTDTQYF.

The CDR3 bases are TGTGCCAGCAGCCCGATCCGGGACAGGGGGCGTTATCACCACACCGAGACCCAGTACTTC. This gives the protein CASSPIRDRGRYHHTETQYF. The chain employs TRBV27 and TRBJ2-5, with TRBD1 matching over 12 bases. V gave up 6 bases and J gave up 5 bases; unmatched junction bases: 22. The V gene's germline CDR1 is MNHEY and CDR2 SMNVEV (reference sequence). CDR3 length: 20 residues.

V usage is TRBV7-8 and J usage is TRBJ2-7; 13 bases are a match to TRBD2. This CDR3 is built from 15 residues. The V gene's germline CDR1 is SGHVS and CDR2 FQNEAQ. V trimming: 6 bases; J trimming: 4 bases; junction bases outside the gene matches: 6. The CDR3 region is CASSPTSGRGYEQYF. In nucleotides, the CDR3 is TGTGCCAGCAGTCCTACTAGCGGGAGGGGATACGAGCAGTACTTC.

This clone was observed once. V is TRBV4-1 and J is TRBJ2-5, with TRBD2 identical over 8 bases. This CDR3 spans 14 amino acids. From germline, CDR1 is MGHRA and CDR2 YSYEKL. Losses at the gene ends were 0 bases for V and 5 bases for J; bases not matched to a gene: 2. DNA for the CDR3: TGCGCCAGCAGCCAAGAGTCGGGGGGGGAGACCCAGTACTTC. Its translation is CASSQESGGETQYF.

The chain is built from TRBV11-1 and TRBJ2-7; the D gene is possibly TRBD1 (5 bases). The V end was cut by 1 base, the J end by 3 bases, with 10 bases between. The germline V gene has CDR1 SGHAT and CDR2 FQDESV (reference sequence). The CDR3 loop spans 14 amino acids. The CDR3 DNA reads as TGTGCCAGCAGCTTAGGCTCAGGGTACTACGAGCAGTACTTC. Protein: CASSLGSGYYEQYF.

The rearrangement links TRBV15 to TRBJ2-2; D not resolved. The CDR3 loop spans 15 amino acids. Trimming pared 0 bases from V and 1 base from J, leaving 6 bases between. The germline gives CDR1 LNHNV, CDR2 YYDKDF (reference sequence). The CDR3 spells CATSRDNRNTGELFF. CDR3 bases: TGTGCCACCAGCAGAGATAACAGGAACACCGGGGAGCTGTTTTTT.

This clone was picked up a small number of times. This chain connects TRBV11-2 to TRBJ2-1; 7 bases match TRBD1. J gave up 5 bases and V 6 bases, and 10 bases lay outside the gene matches. Germline V gene data show CDR1 as SGHAT and CDR2 as FQNNGV. The CDR3 runs 15 residues. In DNA form, the CDR3 reads TGTGCCAGCAGACCAGCAAGGGGGCTTAACAATGAGCAGTTCTTC. It translates to CASRPARGLNNEQFF.

This chain uses TRBV25-1 with TRBJ1-2; D call uncertain. This CDR3 contains 16 residues. From germline, CDR1 is MGHDK and CDR2 SYGVNS. With 3 bases removed from V and 2 bases from J, the gap between germline ends came to 16 bases. CDR3: CASSDLRAIQNYGYTF. The DNA of the CDR3 is TGTGCCAGCAGTGACTTGCGAGCCATCCAAAACTATGGCTACACCTTC.